The rows below give T cell receptor beta chains drawn from one sample of a study of radiation and T cells in renal cell carcinoma. Sequencing used immunoSEQ multiplex PCR; TCRdb keeps in-frame clones, though not all of them. The sample holds roughly 130,000 clones, over 75% seen once. Here the sequenced sample was blood, taken from a patient whose treatment included radiotherapy and nephrectomy. The source is a woman in her sixties with renal cell carcinoma. Each CDR3 is given with its conserved first and last residue. The D gene is left open where the match is weak. Clone size is stated in some rows and not others, as once, few, many or a class when expanded.

j_call d_call clone_size v_call cdr3_aa
TRBJ2-7 NA NA TRBV6-5 CASSYSFPSYEQYF
TRBJ2-7 TRBD1 NA TRBV28 CASSLRQGEQYF
TRBJ2-3 NA NA TRBV11-3 CASSGPRADTQYF
TRBJ1-1 NA NA TRBV29-1 CSVSLRDMNTEAFF
TRBJ2-7 TRBD1 NA TRBV19 CASSIASGTGSGEQYF
TRBJ1-2 TRBD1 once TRBV23-1 CASSHGTGRLNYGYTF
TRBJ1-4 NA NA TRBV9 CASNRGTSDEKLFF
TRBJ1-5 NA NA TRBV6-4 CASSSTGASNQPQHF
TRBJ2-1 NA NA TRBV23-1 CASSQPTDSLYNEQFF
TRBJ2-7 TRBD2 NA TRBV6-1 CASGIAGRSYEQYF
TRBJ2-5 TRBD1 few TRBV5-4 CASSLAGGETQYF
TRBJ1-5 NA NA TRBV27 CASSLDPSNQPQHF
TRBJ1-2 NA NA TRBV5-4 CASSLGASTNYGYTF
TRBJ2-5 NA NA TRBV6-5 CASSYGETQYF
TRBJ2-1 NA NA TRBV2 CASSDLLMGGPVFF
TRBJ1-1 TRBD1 NA TRBV6-5 CATDRGQGNTEAFF
TRBJ2-1 NA once TRBV11-2 CASSFRGFGNEQFF
TRBJ1-2 NA NA TRBV15 CATSPPSGGINYGYTF
TRBJ2-2 NA NA TRBV2 CASMDRGELFF
TRBJ1-2 TRBD1 few TRBV6-4 CASSHTGDGGYTF
TRBJ1-2 TRBD1 NA TRBV28 CASSPPEPGGLYGYTF
TRBJ1-6 NA NA TRBV11-3 CASSPSEGKGINSPLHF
TRBJ2-2 TRBD2 NA TRBV11-3 CASSLAGGSSGELFF
TRBJ1-5 TRBD1 NA TRBV4-1 CASSPRTGGFNQPQHF
TRBJ1-2 NA NA TRBV6-1 CASSARGGAGYGYTF
TRBJ2-2 NA NA TRBV12-5 CASGLIQGNTGELFF
TRBJ2-1 TRBD2 NA TRBV7-2 CASSLRTSGIDEQFF
TRBJ1-4 NA few TRBV19 CASRWGAANEKLFF